The 17 T cell receptor beta chains in this list originate from one sample, sequenced in a study of molecular identifiers for immune sequencing clone quantification (dated by TCRdb to the late 2010s). Libraries were made using PCR. Data came from a NextSeq 500. TCRdb reprocessing: public reads trimmed at Q25 with fastp, clones called with MiXCR, in-frame beta chains kept. CDR3 protein sequences are deduplicated, and each keeps its most common genes and DNA. The table for this sample lists hundreds of thousands of distinct CDR3 sequences; 25% of them were counted only once. About 0.78% of the sample is taken by the ten largest. Sequenced: naive CD8+ T cells from blood, with Jurkat cell RNA spiked in. The cell subset or site label, as the study defines it: FACS-sorted CD8+CD4-CCR7+CD45RA+ naive T cells. The receptors were sampled from a human donor in good health. Some libraries in this study had Jurkat cell RNA spiked in.

This clonotype was picked up a small number of times. The rearrangement uses TRBV4-3 and TRBJ2-7; D perhaps matches TRBD1 (6 bases). Trimming took 0 bases from V and 3 from J, leaving 15 bases between them. Germline V gene data show CDR1 as LGHNA and CDR2 as YSLEER. This CDR3 has 16 residues. CDR3 DNA sequence: TGCGCCAGCAGCCAAGATTCAACAGGGAATAGCTACGAGCAGTACTTC. Its protein product is CASSQDSTGNSYEQYF.

The chain has TRBV28 and TRBJ2-3; 9 bases fit TRBD1. CDR3 length equals 15 residues. Germline V lookup: CDR1 MDHEN, CDR2 SYDVKM. Losses at the gene ends were 6 bases for V and 4 bases for J; bases not matched to a gene: 8. The CDR3 region is CASSPGTGIADTQYF. The CDR3, as DNA: TGTGCCAGCAGCCCCGGGACAGGGATCGCAGATACGCAGTATTTT.

In its sample, this clonotype was seen many times. The chain combines TRBV7-9 with TRBJ1-3; no firm D call. The CDR3 covers 14 residues. Germline V gene data show CDR1 as SEHNR and CDR2 as FQNEAQ (reference sequence). With 10 bases removed from V and 0 bases from J, the gap between germline ends came to 13 bases. This chain's CDR3 is CATHLSDSGNTIYF. DNA for the CDR3: TGTGCCACTCATTTGTCGGACTCTGGAAACACCATATATTTT. The entire variable domain, with the rest obtained from reference TRBV7-9 and TRBJ1-3, is as follows: DTGVSQNPRHKITKRGQNVTFRCDPISEHNRLYWYRQTLGQGPEFLTYFQNEAQLEKSRLLSDRFSAERPKGSFSTLEIQRTEQGDSAMYLCATHLSDSGNTIYFGEGSWLTVV.

This clonotype showed up many times. The chain combines TRBV5-1 with TRBJ1-1; 8 positions agree with TRBD1. The CDR3 covers 15 residues. Per the germline V gene, CDR1 is SGHRS and CDR2 is YFSETQ. The trim removed 2 bases at V and 0 bases at J, leaving 3 bases unmatched. CDR3 DNA: TGCGCCAGCAGCTTAACAGGGGGTATGAACACTGAAGCTTTCTTT. Its translation: CASSLTGGMNTEAFF. The variable domain in full, completed from reference TRBV5-1 and TRBJ1-1, reads KAGVTQTPRYLIKTRGQQVTLSCSPISGHRSVSWYQQTPGQGLQFLFEYFSETQRNKGNFPGRFSGRQFSNSRSEMNVSTLELGDSALYLCASSLTGGMNTEAFFGQGTRLTVV.

This clonotype was detected only a few times. V and J are TRBV19 and TRBJ1-5; D is unclear. Trimming pared 2 bases from V and 1 base from J, leaving 15 bases between. Germline V gene data show CDR1 as LNHDA and CDR2 as SQIVND (reference sequence). The CDR3 runs to 17 residues. The CDR3 loop reads CASSIYSGLRSNQPQHF. CDR3 in DNA: TGTGCCAGTAGTATATATTCGGGTCTTCGGAGCAATCAGCCCCAGCATTTT.

This clonotype was seen a few times. As the CDR3 is not closed by the conserved phenylalanine or tryptophan, this likely results from a read error. This chain connects TRBV14 to TRBJ1-4; no firm D call. This CDR3 comprises 15 residues. With 1 base removed from V and 0 bases from J, the gap between germline ends came to 6 bases. CDR1 and CDR2 (germline): SGHDN, FVKESK. The CDR3, as DNA: TGTGCCAGCAGCCAAGGACTTGCAACTAATGAAAAACTGTTTGTT. It is translated as CASSQGLATNEKLFV.

This chain joins TRBV6-5 and TRBJ2-7; TRBD1 or TRBD2 may be the D gene (5 bases each). CDR1 and CDR2 (germline): MNHEY, SVGAGI. Trimming pared 2 bases from V and 4 bases from J, leaving 9 bases between. The CDR3 length is 13 residues. The CDR3 bases are TGTGCCAGCAGTTACGGGGACGTATACGAGCAGTACTTC. Amino acids: CASSYGDVYEQYF.

The chain is built from TRBV19 and TRBJ2-7; no reliable D call. Germline values: CDR1 LNHDA, CDR2 SQIVND (reference sequence). The CDR3 has 15 amino acids. The V end lost 6 bases, the J end lost 2 bases, and 17 bases lay between the germline ends. CDR3 nucleotide sequence: TGTGCCAGTAGGCCCGAAGGCACTCAGCCCTACGAGCAGTACTTC. It yields the protein CASRPEGTQPYEQYF.

This clonotype came up many times. The chain is built from TRBV7-9 and TRBJ2-5; 7 nucleotides align to TRBD2. The CDR3 contains 15 residues. CDR1 and CDR2 from the germline V gene are SEHNR and FQNEAQ (reference sequence). J lost 4 bases, V lost 5 bases, and 10 bases had no gene match. The CDR3, as DNA: TGTGCCAGCAGCCCATTGTCTAGCGGAGGAGAGACCCAGTACTTC. The encoded protein is CASSPLSSGGETQYF.

The V gene is TRBV28, the J gene TRBJ2-2, with D tentatively TRBD1 or TRBD2 (6 bases each). CDR3 size: 15 residues. From germline, CDR1 is MDHEN and CDR2 SYDVKM. V dropped 4 bases and J dropped 5 bases, with 14 bases sitting between them. The CDR3 DNA follows: TGTGCCAGCAGTTATCGGGGGCTACGGACCGGGGAGCTGTTTTTT. Its translation is CASSYRGLRTGELFF.

Turning to this clonotype: A much larger clone differs by one base, so this may be a read error. The chain carries TRBV5-1 and TRBJ2-3, with TRBD1 identical over 8 bases. This CDR3 spans 16 amino acids. V shed 3 bases, J shed 4 bases, and the junction held 10 bases outside the gene matches. Looked up from germline, CDR1 is SGHRS and CDR2 is YFSETQ. The CDR3 is CASSSEAGGFADTQYF. The CDR3 DNA is TGCGCCAGCAGCTCGGAGGCAGGGGGCTTTGCAGATACGCAGTATTTT.

This clonotype was seen repeatedly, ten times or more. The chain has TRBV29-1 and TRBJ1-1; 7 nucleotides align to TRBD1. The CDR3 runs to 14 residues. J lost 7 bases, V lost 3 bases, and 11 bases had no gene match. Germline-derived CDR1 and CDR2 are SQVTM and ANQGSEA. The CDR3 here is CSVDPKGAPFEAFF. The CDR3 DNA is TGCAGCGTTGACCCAAAGGGGGCCCCTTTTGAAGCTTTCTTT. Full variable domain (rest looked up from reference TRBV29-1 and TRBJ1-1): SAVISQKPSRDICQRGTSLTIQCQVDSQVTMMFWYRQQPGQSLTLIATANQGSEATYESGFVIDKFPISRPNLTFSTLTVSNMSPEDSSIYLCSVDPKGAPFEAFFGQGTRLTVV.

This clonotype was observed many times. The chain has TRBV4-3 and TRBJ1-1; no clear D gene. The CDR3 loop spans 15 amino acids. V dropped 0 bases and J dropped 7 bases, with 15 bases sitting between them. Looked up from germline, CDR1 is LGHNA and CDR2 is YSLEER. CDR3 residues: CASSQDVLGQSEAFF. CDR3 nucleotide sequence: TGCGCCAGCAGCCAAGATGTTTTAGGGCAGAGTGAAGCTTTCTTT.

This clonotype was counted a few times. This chain joins TRBV11-2 and TRBJ2-1; 11 bases match TRBD1. The germline V gene has CDR1 SGHAT and CDR2 FQNNGV. V lost 5 bases, J lost 5 bases, and 5 bases stayed unmatched. CDR3 length: 15 residues. The CDR3 nucleotides read TGTGCCAGCAGCGTCCGGGACAGGGGGGACAATGAGCAGTTCTTC. Translated, it gives CASSVRDRGDNEQFF.

The chain joins TRBV3-1 to TRBJ2-6; D remains unclear. Trimming removed 1 base at V and 0 bases at J, with 10 bases between. CDR1 LGHDT and CDR2 YNNKEL come from the germline V gene (reference sequence). This CDR3 comprises 17 residues. The CDR3 bases are TGTGCCAGCAGCCAAGTAGGGCGGAGCTCTGGGGCCAACGTCCTGACTTTC. Its protein is CASSQVGRSSGANVLTF.

The genes are TRBV4-1 and TRBJ2-1; 7 bases are a match to TRBD1. This CDR3 has 15 residues. J gave up 4 bases and V 5 bases, and 8 bases lay outside the gene matches. Germline CDR1 is MGHRA and CDR2 is YSYEKL. The CDR3 DNA follows: TGCGCCAGCAGCATTCGACAGGGCGATTACAATGAGCAGTTCTTC. Protein: CASSIRQGDYNEQFF.

This clonotype was seen ten or more times. The chain couples TRBV24-1 to TRBJ2-3; a possible D gene is TRBD1 (5 bases). CDR3 length: 15 residues. V shed 4 bases and J shed 2 bases, with 12 bases lying between them. Germline loops: CDR1 KGHDR, CDR2 SFDVKD. The CDR3 nucleotides read TGTGCCACCAGTGACCCTGACAGTTACACAGATACGCAGTATTTT. The encoded protein is CATSDPDSYTDTQYF.